This T cell receptor (beta chain) originates from a study of PD-L1 blockade in urothelial cancer. Background on the study: Earlier, patients had received 0 to 3 chemotherapy regimens. The authors examined blood 3 weeks (second dose) and 6 weeks after treatment start.

CDR1 is MDHEN, CDR2 SYDVKM, per germline. V lost 10 bases and J 4 bases, leaving 16 bases between the germline ends. The CDR3 sequence is 13 residues long. Produced via immunoSEQ multiplex PCR; TCRdb's table is partial and in-frame only. The table has 35,000 to 45,000 clones, about 80% seen once. Indicated time point: peripheral blood 6 weeks after treatment start. Patients' cancers were locally advanced or metastatic urothelial carcinomas. This receptor was obtained from a man between 40 and 49 years old with urothelial cancer. The material sequenced was PBMCs, taken around atezolizumab (anti-PD-L1) treatment. V and J are TRBV28 and TRBJ1-1, with D possibly TRBD1 on 6 matching bases. CDR3 protein: CATHQSGVTEAFF. CDR3 sequence (DNA): TGTGCCACACATCAATCAGGGGTCACTGAAGCTTTCTTT.